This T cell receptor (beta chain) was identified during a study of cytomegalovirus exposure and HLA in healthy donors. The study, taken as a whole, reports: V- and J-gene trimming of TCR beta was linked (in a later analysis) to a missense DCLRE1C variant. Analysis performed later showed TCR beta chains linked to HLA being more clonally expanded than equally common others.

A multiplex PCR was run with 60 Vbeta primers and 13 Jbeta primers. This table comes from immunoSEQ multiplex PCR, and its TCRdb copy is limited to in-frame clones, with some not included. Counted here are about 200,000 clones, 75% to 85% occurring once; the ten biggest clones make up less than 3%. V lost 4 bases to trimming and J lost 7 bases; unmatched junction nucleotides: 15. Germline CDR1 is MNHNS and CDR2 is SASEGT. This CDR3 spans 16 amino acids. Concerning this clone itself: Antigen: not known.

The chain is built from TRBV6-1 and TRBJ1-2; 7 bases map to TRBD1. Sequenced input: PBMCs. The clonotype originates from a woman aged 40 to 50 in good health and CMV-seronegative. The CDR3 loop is CASSGARDSGQAGYTF. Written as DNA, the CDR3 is TGTGCCAGCAGTGGGGCCCGTGATTCAGGACAGGCTGGCTACACCTTC.